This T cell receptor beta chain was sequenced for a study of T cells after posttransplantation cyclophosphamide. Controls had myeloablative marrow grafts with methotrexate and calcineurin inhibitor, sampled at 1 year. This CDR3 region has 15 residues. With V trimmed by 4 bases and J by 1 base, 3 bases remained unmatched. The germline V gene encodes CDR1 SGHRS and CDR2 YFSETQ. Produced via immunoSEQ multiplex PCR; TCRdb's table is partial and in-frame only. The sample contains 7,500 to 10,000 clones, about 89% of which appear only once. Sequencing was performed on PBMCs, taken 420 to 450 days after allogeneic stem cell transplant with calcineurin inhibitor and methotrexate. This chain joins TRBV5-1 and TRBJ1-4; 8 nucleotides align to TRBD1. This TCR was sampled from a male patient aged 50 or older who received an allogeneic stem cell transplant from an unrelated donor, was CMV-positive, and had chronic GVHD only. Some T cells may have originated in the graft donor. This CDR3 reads CASSHGQGTNEKLFF. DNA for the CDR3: TGCGCCAGCAGCCACGGACAGGGAACTAATGAAAAACTGTTTTTT.